This TCR beta chain was recorded in a study of blood T cell repertoires in COVID-19. The wider study: Whether acute or convalescent, the COVID-19 samples came from the United States, Italy and Spain. Sample material is recorded as cDNA or gDNA derived from T cells, B-cell-depleted T cells, or PBMCs.

V shed 0 bases, J shed 3 bases, and the junction held 1 base outside the gene matches. This CDR3 comprises 14 residues. Per germline, CDR1 SGHKS and CDR2 YYEKEE (reference sequence). Per the study methods: Researchers report that nucleated cell counts were estimated from reference gene primer amplification. Profiling relied on immunoSEQ multiplex PCR, and the TCRdb table lists in-frame clones only, not all of them. The V and J calls and clone size were taken over from that table, and D and trimming were inferred from the DNA. The sample yields over 100,000 clones, around 89% seen once. This sequence joins TRBV5-5 and TRBJ1-1, with 8 bases lining up with TRBD1. This receptor was taken from a man aged 55 to 70 with COVID-19, enrolled during active disease. The sample taken for sequencing was peripheral blood. CDR3 sequence (DNA): TGTGCCAGCAGCTTGGACAGGGGGTACACTGAAGCTTTCTTT. Translation gives CASSLDRGYTEAFF.